The clone carrying this T cell receptor (beta chain) was seen only once. Its antigen is not known. An end of the junction differs from the germline gene, which may be a read error. The sample belongs to a study of cytomegalovirus exposure and HLA in healthy donors. Background on the study: Of all 400 or so donors who were genotyped, 75% to 90% belonged to the Caucasian-associated ancestry cluster. Study outcomes and limitations: TCR beta chains associated with HLA were, in a later analysis, more clonally expanded than equally common others. In a later analysis, a genetic analysis reported fewer productive-TCR N-insertions in an Asian-associated ancestry cluster than the cohort average.

Germline V lookup: CDR1 SQVTM, CDR2 ANQGSEA. The CDR3 runs to 14 residues. Primers: 60 Vbeta forward and 13 Jbeta reverse. TCRdb's table, derived via immunoSEQ multiplex PCR, lists solely in-frame clones and lacks some. This sample has tens of thousands of clones, with 84% found just once. This chain uses TRBV29-1 with TRBJ1-2; D not certain. The sample comprised PBMCs. The source is a man aged 70-80 years in good health and CMV-seropositive. CDR3 protein: CSVTLLGSDYGYTF. The CDR3 DNA reads as TGCAGCGTTACCCTCCTGGGATCAGACTACGGCTACACCTTC.